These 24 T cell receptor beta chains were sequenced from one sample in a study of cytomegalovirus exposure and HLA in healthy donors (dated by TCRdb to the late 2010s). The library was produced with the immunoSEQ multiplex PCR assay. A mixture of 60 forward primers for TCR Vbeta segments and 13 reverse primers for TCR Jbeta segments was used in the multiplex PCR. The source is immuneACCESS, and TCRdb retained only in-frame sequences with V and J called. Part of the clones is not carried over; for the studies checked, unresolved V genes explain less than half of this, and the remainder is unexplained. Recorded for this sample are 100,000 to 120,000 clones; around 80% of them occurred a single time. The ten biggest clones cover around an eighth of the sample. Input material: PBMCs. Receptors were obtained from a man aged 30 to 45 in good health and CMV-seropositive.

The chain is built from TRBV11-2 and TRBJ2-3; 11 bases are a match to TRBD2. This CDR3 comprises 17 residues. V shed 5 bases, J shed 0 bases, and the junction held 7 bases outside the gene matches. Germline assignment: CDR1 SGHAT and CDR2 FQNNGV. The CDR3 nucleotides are TGTGCCAGCAGCCTGCAGGGACTAGCGGAGAGCACAGATACGCAGTATTTT. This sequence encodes CASSLQGLAESTDTQYF.

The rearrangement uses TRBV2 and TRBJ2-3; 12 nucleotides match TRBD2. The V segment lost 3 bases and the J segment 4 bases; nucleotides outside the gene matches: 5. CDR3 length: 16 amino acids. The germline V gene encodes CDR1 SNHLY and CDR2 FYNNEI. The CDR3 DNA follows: TGTGCCAGCAGTGACTCACTAGCGGGGGGCCCAGATACGCAGTATTTT. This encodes CASSDSLAGGPDTQYF.

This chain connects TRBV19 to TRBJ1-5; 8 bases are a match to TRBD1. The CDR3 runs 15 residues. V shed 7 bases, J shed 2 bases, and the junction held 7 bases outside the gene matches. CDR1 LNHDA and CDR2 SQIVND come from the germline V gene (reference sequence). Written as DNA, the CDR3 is TGTGCCAGTACCCAGGGGGCTTGGGGCAATCAGCCCCAGCATTTT. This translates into CASTQGAWGNQPQHF.

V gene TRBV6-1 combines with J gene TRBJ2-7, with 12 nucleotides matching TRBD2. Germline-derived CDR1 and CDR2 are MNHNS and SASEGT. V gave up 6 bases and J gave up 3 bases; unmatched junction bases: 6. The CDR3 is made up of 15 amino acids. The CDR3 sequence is CASRGTSGGFYEQYF. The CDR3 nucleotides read TGTGCCAGCAGAGGTACTAGCGGGGGGTTCTACGAGCAGTACTTC.

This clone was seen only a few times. The CDR3 bases are TGTGCCAGCAGTCGGGTCGTAGATAATTCACCCCTCCACTTT. Protein: CASSRVVDNSPLHF. The V and J genes are TRBV27 and TRBJ1-6; no definite D call. CDR1 MNHEY and CDR2 SMNVEV come from the germline V gene (reference sequence). The CDR3 is made up of 14 amino acids. V was shortened by 5 bases and J by 5 bases, with 10 bases between the two germline ends.

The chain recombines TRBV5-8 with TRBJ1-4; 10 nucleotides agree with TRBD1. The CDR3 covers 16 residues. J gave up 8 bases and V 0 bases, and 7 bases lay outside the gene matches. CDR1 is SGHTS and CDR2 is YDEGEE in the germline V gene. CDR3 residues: CASSLAGTGVGEKLFF. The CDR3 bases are TGTGCCAGCAGCTTGGCCGGGACAGGGGTAGGCGAAAAACTGTTTTTT.

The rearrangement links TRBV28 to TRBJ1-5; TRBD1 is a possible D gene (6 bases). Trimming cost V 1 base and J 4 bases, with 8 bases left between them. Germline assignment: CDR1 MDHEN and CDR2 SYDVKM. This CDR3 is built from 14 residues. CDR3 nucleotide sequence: TGTGCCAGCAGTTTATCAACAGGGAATCAGCCCCAGCATTTT. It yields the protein CASSLSTGNQPQHF.

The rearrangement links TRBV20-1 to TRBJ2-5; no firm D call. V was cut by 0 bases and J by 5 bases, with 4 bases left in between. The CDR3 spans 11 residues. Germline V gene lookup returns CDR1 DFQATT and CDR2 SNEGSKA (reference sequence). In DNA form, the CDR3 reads TGCAGTGCTAGAGATTCGGAGACCCAGTACTTC. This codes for CSARDSETQYF.

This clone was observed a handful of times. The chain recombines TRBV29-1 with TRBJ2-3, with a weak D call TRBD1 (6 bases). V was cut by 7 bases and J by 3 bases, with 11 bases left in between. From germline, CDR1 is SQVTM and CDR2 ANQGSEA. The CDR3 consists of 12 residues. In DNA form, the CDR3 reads TGCAGCGCCACCAGGGGTACAGATACGCAGTATTTT. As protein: CSATRGTDTQYF.

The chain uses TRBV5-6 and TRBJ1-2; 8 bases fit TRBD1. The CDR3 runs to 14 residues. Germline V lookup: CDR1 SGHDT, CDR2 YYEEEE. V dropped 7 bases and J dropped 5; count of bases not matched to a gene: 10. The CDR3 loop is CASRAGGLGYGYTF. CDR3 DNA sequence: TGTGCCAGCCGGGCAGGGGGCTTAGGGTATGGCTACACCTTC.

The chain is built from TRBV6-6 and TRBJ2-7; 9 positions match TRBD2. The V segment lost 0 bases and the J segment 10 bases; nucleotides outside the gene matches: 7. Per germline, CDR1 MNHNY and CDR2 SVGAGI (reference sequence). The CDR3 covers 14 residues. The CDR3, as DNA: TGTGCCAGCAGTTACTCAGGACTAGCGAACCGCCAGTACTTC. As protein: CASSYSGLANRQYF.

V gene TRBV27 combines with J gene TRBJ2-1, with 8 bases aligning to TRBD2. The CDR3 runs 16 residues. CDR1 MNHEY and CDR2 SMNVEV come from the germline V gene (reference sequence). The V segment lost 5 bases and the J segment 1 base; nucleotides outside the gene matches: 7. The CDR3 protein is CASSPRGGTSYNEQFF. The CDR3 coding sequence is TGTGCCAGCAGTCCTCGGGGGGGTACGTCCTACAATGAGCAGTTCTTC.

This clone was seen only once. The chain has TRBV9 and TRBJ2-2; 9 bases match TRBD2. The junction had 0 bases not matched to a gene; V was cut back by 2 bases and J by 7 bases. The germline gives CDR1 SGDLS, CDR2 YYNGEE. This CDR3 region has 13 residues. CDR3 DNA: TGTGCCAGCAGCGTGACTAGCGGCGGGGAGCTGTTTTTT. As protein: CASSVTSGGELFF.

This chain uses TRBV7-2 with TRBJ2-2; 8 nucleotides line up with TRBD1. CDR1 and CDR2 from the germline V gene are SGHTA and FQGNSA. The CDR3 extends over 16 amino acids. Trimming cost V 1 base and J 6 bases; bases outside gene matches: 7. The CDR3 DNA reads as TGTGCCAGCAGCTTAGAGGCAGGGGGCGCATCCGGGGAGCTGTTTTTT. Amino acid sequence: CASSLEAGGASGELFF.

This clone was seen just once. CDR3 coding DNA: TGTGCCAGCAGTGGGGAGGTTGGCTACGAGCAGTACTTC. Its translation: CASSGEVGYEQYF. This chain connects TRBV27 to TRBJ2-7; possibly TRBD2 for D (6 bases). Trimming removed 5 bases from V and 3 bases from J, with 11 bases in between. This CDR3 has 13 amino acids. Germline V lookup: CDR1 MNHEY, CDR2 SMNVEV (reference sequence).

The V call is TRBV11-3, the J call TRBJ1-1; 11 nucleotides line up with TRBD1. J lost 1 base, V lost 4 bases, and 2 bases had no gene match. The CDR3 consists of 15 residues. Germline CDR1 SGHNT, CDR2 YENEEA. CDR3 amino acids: CASSSGQGANTEAFF. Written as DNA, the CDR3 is TGTGCCAGCAGCTCCGGACAGGGGGCGAACACTGAAGCTTTCTTT.

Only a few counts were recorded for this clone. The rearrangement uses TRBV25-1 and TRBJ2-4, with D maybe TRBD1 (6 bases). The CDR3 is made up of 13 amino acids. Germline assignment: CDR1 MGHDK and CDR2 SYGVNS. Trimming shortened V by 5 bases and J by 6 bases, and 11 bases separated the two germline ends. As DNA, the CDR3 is TGTGCCAGCAGTTATCTAGGGGGAAACATTCAGTACTTC. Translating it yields CASSYLGGNIQYF.

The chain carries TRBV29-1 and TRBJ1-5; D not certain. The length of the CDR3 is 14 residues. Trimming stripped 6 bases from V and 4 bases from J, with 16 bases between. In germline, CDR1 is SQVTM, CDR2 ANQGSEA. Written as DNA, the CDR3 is TGCAGCGTCTCCGGACTGGGCAGAAATCAGCCCCAGCATTTT. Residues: CSVSGLGRNQPQHF. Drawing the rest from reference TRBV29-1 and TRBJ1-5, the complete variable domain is SAVISQKPSRDICQRGTSLTIQCQVDSQVTMMFWYRQQPGQSLTLIATANQGSEATYESGFVIDKFPISRPNLTFSTLTVSNMSPEDSSIYLCSVSGLGRNQPQHFGDGTRLSIL.

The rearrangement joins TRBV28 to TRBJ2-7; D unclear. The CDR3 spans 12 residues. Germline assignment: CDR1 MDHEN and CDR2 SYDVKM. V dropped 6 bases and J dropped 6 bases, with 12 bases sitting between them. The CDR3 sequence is CASSPPRFEQYF. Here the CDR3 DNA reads TGTGCCAGCAGCCCTCCCCGGTTCGAGCAGTACTTC.

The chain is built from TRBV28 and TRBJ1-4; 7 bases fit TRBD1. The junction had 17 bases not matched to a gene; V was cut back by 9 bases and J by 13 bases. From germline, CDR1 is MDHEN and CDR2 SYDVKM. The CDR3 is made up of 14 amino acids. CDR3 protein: CASESGQVAGRLFF. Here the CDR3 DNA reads TGTGCCAGTGAATCCGGACAGGTGGCCGGGAGACTGTTTTTT.

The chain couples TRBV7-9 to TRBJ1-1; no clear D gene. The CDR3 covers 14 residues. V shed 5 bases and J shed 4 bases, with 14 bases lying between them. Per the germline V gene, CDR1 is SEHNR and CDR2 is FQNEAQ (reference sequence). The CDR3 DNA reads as TGTGCCAGCAGCCGGGATTCGGGGAGCACTGAAGCTTTCTTT. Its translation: CASSRDSGSTEAFF. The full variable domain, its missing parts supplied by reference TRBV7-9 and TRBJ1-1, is DTGVSQNPRHKITKRGQNVTFRCDPISEHNRLYWYRQTLGQGPEFLTYFQNEAQLEKSRLLSDRFSAERPKGSFSTLEIQRTEQGDSAMYLCASSRDSGSTEAFFGQGTRLTVV.

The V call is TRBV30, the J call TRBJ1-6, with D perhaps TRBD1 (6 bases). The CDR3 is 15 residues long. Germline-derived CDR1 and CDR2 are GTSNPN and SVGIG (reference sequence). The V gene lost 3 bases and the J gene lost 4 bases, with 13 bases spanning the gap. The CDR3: CAWRADRLYNSPLHF. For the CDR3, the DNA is TGTGCCTGGAGAGCCGACAGGCTATATAATTCACCCCTCCACTTT.

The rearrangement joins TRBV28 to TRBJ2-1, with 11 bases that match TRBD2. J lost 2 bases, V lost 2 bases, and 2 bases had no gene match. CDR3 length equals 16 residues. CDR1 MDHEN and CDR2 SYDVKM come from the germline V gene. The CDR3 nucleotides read TGTGCCAGCAGTTTAACTAGCGGGGGTACCTACAATGAGCAGTTCTTC. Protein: CASSLTSGGTYNEQFF.

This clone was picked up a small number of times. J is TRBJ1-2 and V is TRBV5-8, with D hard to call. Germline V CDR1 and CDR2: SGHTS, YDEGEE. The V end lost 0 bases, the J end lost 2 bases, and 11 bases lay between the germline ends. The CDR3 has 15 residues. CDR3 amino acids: CASSLEQSGNYGYTF. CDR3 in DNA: TGTGCCAGCAGCTTGGAACAGTCAGGAAACTATGGCTACACCTTC.